A selection of T cell receptor beta chains follows, all from one sample in a study of cytomegalovirus exposure and HLA in healthy donors. Measured with immunoSEQ multiplex PCR; TCRdb has only the in-frame clones, and not every one. The table lists tens of thousands of clones, approximately 84% of them singletons. The sequenced sample was PBMCs. The receptor set was obtained from a man aged 45 to 65 in good health and CMV-seronegative. CDR3s include the opening cysteine and the closing phenylalanine or tryptophan. Each record gives: D gene, V gene, J gene, clone size, CDR3 length, CDR3 protein, CDR3 DNA. D genes are given only for firm matches. Clone size is given for some rows only: seen once, a few or many times, or a class if the clone is expanded.

D: TRBD2; V: TRBV25-1; J: TRBJ2-5; size: few; length: 11; CDR3: CAISGGETQYF; DNA: TGTGCCATTAGCGGGGGAGAGACCCAGTACTTC
D: -; V: TRBV15; J: TRBJ1-5; size: -; length: 14; CDR3: CATSVRGSNQPQHF; DNA: TGTGCCACCAGCGTACGGGGGAGCAATCAGCCCCAGCATTTT
D: TRBD2; V: TRBV18; J: TRBJ2-2; size: -; length: 17; CDR3: CASSPPGLAGDTGELFF; DNA: TGTGCCAGCTCACCTCCGGGACTAGCGGGGGACACCGGGGAGCTGTTTTTT
D: TRBD1; V: TRBV28; J: TRBJ2-7; size: -; length: 14; CDR3: CASSRGGLSYEQYF; DNA: TGTGCCAGCAGTAGAGGGGGCCTTTCCTACGAGCAGTACTTC
D: TRBD1; V: TRBV5-1; J: TRBJ2-3; size: -; length: 16; CDR3: CASSSRDRGVTDTQYF; DNA: TGCGCCAGCAGCTCCCGGGACAGGGGAGTCACAGATACGCAGTATTTT
D: -; V: TRBV5-1; J: TRBJ2-3; size: once; length: 11; CDR3: CASAGSDTQYF; DNA: TGCGCCAGCGCCGGTTCAGATACGCAGTATTTT
D: -; V: TRBV5-4; J: TRBJ2-7; size: -; length: 15; CDR3: CASQDPPGLTGEQYF; DNA: TGTGCCAGCCAAGACCCCCCGGGCCTAACGGGGGAGCAGTACTTC
D: -; V: TRBV28; J: TRBJ2-7; size: -; length: 13; CDR3: CASSSSGSYEQYF; DNA: TGTGCCAGCAGTTCGTCCGGCTCCTACGAGCAGTACTTC
D: TRBD2; V: TRBV2; J: TRBJ2-1; size: -; length: 15; CDR3: CASSETSGGINEQFF; DNA: TGTGCCAGCAGTGAAACTAGCGGGGGGATCAATGAGCAGTTCTTC
D: TRBD1; V: TRBV7-2; J: TRBJ1-1; size: -; length: 18; CDR3: CASSLAYGDRLMNTEAFF; DNA: TGTGCCAGCAGCTTAGCGTACGGGGACAGGTTAATGAACACTGAAGCTTTCTTT
D: -; V: TRBV25-1; J: TRBJ2-2; size: -; length: 13; CDR3: CASSERNTGELFF; DNA: TGTGCCAGCAGTGAACGGAACACCGGGGAGCTGTTTTTT
D: TRBD1; V: TRBV7-2; J: TRBJ2-5; size: -; length: 17; CDR3: CASSLVPGQLPQETQYF; DNA: TGTGCCAGCAGCTTAGTCCCGGGACAGCTCCCTCAAGAGACCCAGTACTTC
D: -; V: TRBV4-2; J: TRBJ1-1; size: -; length: 16; CDR3: CASSQGKGVGNTEAFF; DNA: TGTGCCAGCAGCCAAGGGAAAGGGGTCGGGAACACTGAAGCTTTCTTT
D: TRBD2; V: TRBV13; J: TRBJ2-7; size: once; length: 14; CDR3: CASSPPGLAYEQYF; DNA: TGTGCCAGCAGCCCGCCGGGACTAGCGTACGAGCAGTACTTC
D: TRBD1; V: TRBV6-6; J: TRBJ1-5; size: -; length: 14; CDR3: CASEGQASNQPQHF; DNA: TGTGCCAGCGAGGGACAGGCCAGCAATCAGCCCCAGCATTTT
D: TRBD1; V: TRBV5-4; J: TRBJ2-3; size: -; length: 16; CDR3: CASSLKRTGYTDTQYF; DNA: TGTGCCAGCAGCTTGAAAAGGACAGGGTACACAGATACGCAGTATTTT
D: TRBD1; V: TRBV7-2; J: TRBJ2-7; size: -; length: 15; CDR3: CASSTSGTALYEQYF; DNA: TGTGCCAGCAGCACCTCCGGGACAGCACTATACGAGCAGTACTTC
D: TRBD1; V: TRBV2; J: TRBJ1-5; size: -; length: 13; CDR3: CASDRDDDQPQHF; DNA: TGTGCCAGTGACAGGGATGATGATCAGCCCCAGCATTTT
D: TRBD1; V: TRBV11-3; J: TRBJ1-4; size: -; length: 16; CDR3: CASSLRHRGNNEKLFF; DNA: TGTGCCAGCAGCTTAAGGCACAGGGGGAATAATGAAAAACTGTTTTTT
D: TRBD1; V: TRBV19; J: TRBJ2-2; size: -; length: 17; CDR3: CASSPRQGAFNTGELFF; DNA: TGTGCCAGTAGTCCCCGACAGGGGGCGTTTAACACCGGGGAGCTGTTTTTT
D: TRBD1; V: TRBV7-9; J: TRBJ2-7; size: -; length: 15; CDR3: CASSLWTGSSYEQYF; DNA: TGTGCCAGCAGCTTATGGACAGGGTCTTCCTACGAGCAGTACTTC
D: TRBD1; V: TRBV14; J: TRBJ1-2; size: -; length: 13; CDR3: CASSPTGSYGYTF; DNA: TGTGCCAGCAGCCCGACAGGGTCCTATGGCTACACCTTC
D: -; V: TRBV29-1; J: TRBJ1-3; size: -; length: 14; CDR3: CSVSRSGLKNTIYF; DNA: TGCAGCGTCTCAAGGTCCGGGTTAAAGAACACCATATATTTT
D: -; V: TRBV6-4; J: TRBJ2-3; size: -; length: 13; CDR3: CASMLQSTDTQYF; DNA: TGTGCCAGCATGTTACAGAGCACAGATACGCAGTATTTT
D: -; V: TRBV2; J: TRBJ1-6; size: -; length: 13; CDR3: CASSDRENSPLHF; DNA: TGTGCCAGCAGTGACAGGGAAAATTCACCCCTCCACTTT
D: -; V: TRBV5-1; J: TRBJ1-1; size: -; length: 14; CDR3: CASSPGLRNTEAFF; DNA: TGCGCCAGCAGCCCGGGACTCAGGAACACTGAAGCTTTCTTT
D: -; V: TRBV25-1; J: TRBJ1-5; size: -; length: 12; CDR3: CAPTTSSQPQHF; DNA: TGTGCCCCCACTACCTCATCACAGCCCCAGCATTTT
D: TRBD1; V: TRBV28; J: TRBJ1-6; size: -; length: 14; CDR3: CASSSGQGRSPLHF; DNA: TGTGCCAGCAGTTCGGGACAGGGCCGTTCACCCCTCCACTTT